This TCR beta chain was obtained from a study of cytomegalovirus exposure and HLA in healthy donors. Study results and caveats: The majority of CMV-associated TCR beta chains were reported as apparently HLA-restricted in a later analysis.

Regarding this clone: Its antigen remains unidentified.

PCR involved 60 Vbeta and 13 Jbeta primers. Assay: immunoSEQ multiplex PCR; the TCRdb copy retains only in-frame clones and omits some. The top ten hold approximately 3.4% of the sample, which has approximately 93,000 clones, 70% to 80% seen once. This TCR derives from a male donor in good health and CMV-seropositive. Sequencing was performed on PBMCs.

CDR3 DNA: TGTGCCAGCAGCTCGGGACAGGGGTTTGGCTACACCTTC. Protein sequence: CASSSGQGFGYTF. The rearrangement links TRBV7-2 to TRBJ1-2; 10 bases match TRBD1. This CDR3 comprises 13 residues. Germline lookup yields CDR1 SGHTA and CDR2 FQGNSA. V shed 4 bases, J shed 7 bases, and the junction held 3 bases outside the gene matches.